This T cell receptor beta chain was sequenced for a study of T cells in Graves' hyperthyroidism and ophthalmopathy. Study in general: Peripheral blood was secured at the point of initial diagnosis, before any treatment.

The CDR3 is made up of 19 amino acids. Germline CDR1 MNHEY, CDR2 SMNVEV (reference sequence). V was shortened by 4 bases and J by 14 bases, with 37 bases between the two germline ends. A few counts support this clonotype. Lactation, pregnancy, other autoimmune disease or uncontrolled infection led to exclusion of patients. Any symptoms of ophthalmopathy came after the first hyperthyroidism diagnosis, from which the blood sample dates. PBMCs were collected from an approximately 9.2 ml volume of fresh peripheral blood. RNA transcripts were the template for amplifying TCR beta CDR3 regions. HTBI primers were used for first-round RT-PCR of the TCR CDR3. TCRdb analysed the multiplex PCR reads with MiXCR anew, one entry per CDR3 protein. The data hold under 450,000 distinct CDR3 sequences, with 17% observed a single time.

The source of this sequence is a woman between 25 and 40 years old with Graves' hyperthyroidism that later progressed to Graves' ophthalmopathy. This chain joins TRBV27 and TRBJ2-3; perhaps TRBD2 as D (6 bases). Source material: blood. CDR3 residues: CASSSIGGDSASGWAAPYF. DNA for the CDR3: TGTGCCAGCAGTTCCATCGGTGGGGACTCCGCTTCTGGTTGGGCCGCGCCGTATTTT.